This passage covers 22 T cell receptor beta chains from one sample sequenced in a study of T cells expressing NK-cell markers. TCRdb reprocessed the 5' RACE reads and reports one entry per CDR3 protein, with no DNA. The sample's table shows some 500,000 distinct CDR3 sequences. Sequencing was performed on blood T cells: a sorted CD56 or NKG2C T cell subset, CD4+ or CD8+ T cells, or bulk PBMC T cells (not recorded which). Receptors were obtained from a woman between 45 and 65 years old in good health.

The chain combines TRBV6-6 with TRBJ2-2; absent DNA, TCRdb's TRBD2 call cannot be checked. The CDR3 runs 14 residues. The germline gives CDR1 MNHNY, CDR2 SVGAGI (reference sequence). The CDR3 loop is CATTPRRDTGELFF.

The rearrangement links TRBV5-1 to TRBJ2-7; lacking DNA, the TRBD2 call made by TCRdb goes unchecked. Germline V CDR1 and CDR2: SGHRS, YFSETQ. The CDR3 covers 15 residues. Here the CDR3 reads CASSLEGTSPYEQYF. Using reference TRBV5-1 and TRBJ2-7 for the parts outside the CDR3, the full variable domain is KAGVTQTPRYLIKTRGQQVTLSCSPISGHRSVSWYQQTPGQGLQFLFEYFSETQRNKGNFPGRFSGRQFSNSRSEMNVSTLELGDSALYLCASSLEGTSPYEQYFGPGTRLTVT.

The chain recombines TRBV6-7 with TRBJ2-1; TCRdb's assignment of TRBD1 cannot be checked, as there is no DNA. TRBV6-7 is labeled an ORF, and its function is uncertain. The CDR3 is 13 amino acids. The CDR3 sequence is CASNPGGYNEQFF.

The V and J genes are TRBV9 and TRBJ2-3; TCRdb gives TRBD1 as the D gene, but with no DNA this cannot be confirmed. This CDR3 has 15 residues. The germline gives CDR1 SGDLS, CDR2 YYNGEE. CDR3 amino acids: CASSKEGRRTDTQYF.

This rearrangement joins TRBV11-3 to TRBJ2-3; without DNA, the TCRdb call of TRBD2 cannot be checked. CDR1 SGHNT and CDR2 YENEEA come from the germline V gene. The CDR3 consists of 18 residues. This chain's CDR3 is CASSPGWTSGRNTDTQYF.

This chain links TRBV28 with TRBJ2-1. Germline CDR1 MDHEN, CDR2 SYDVKM. The CDR3 has 15 residues. The CDR3 spells CASSSQILSYNEQFF.

The rearrangement links TRBV24-1 to TRBJ2-1. The length of the CDR3 is 11 residues. Germline V gene data show CDR1 as KGHDR and CDR2 as SFDVKD. The CDR3 is CATSYLSEQFF.

This chain links TRBV20-1 with TRBJ2-3; TCRdb's D call, TRBD2, is unchecked because there is no DNA. Germline lookup yields CDR1 DFQATT and CDR2 SNEGSKA (reference sequence). The CDR3 covers 14 residues. The CDR3 region is CSVPTSEVADTQYF.

The V and J genes are TRBV7-3 and TRBJ2-3; the D gene TCRdb calls, TRBD1, cannot be checked with no DNA. Looked up from germline, CDR1 is SGHTA and CDR2 is FQGTGA. The CDR3 spans 15 residues. The CDR3 loop reads CASSQGTPFTDTQYF.

The chain joins TRBV12-3 or TRBV12-4 to TRBJ1-4; TCRdb lists TRBD1, though no DNA is available to test this call. The CDR3 totals 14 residues. The chain's CDR3 is CASSSPGQGEKLFF.

This sequence joins TRBV14 and TRBJ1-1. The CDR3 covers 12 residues. Germline-derived CDR1 and CDR2 are SGHDN and FVKESK. This CDR3 reads CASSQVYSEAFF. Together with reference TRBV14 and TRBJ1-1, the CDR3 gives the full variable domain: EAGVTQFPSHSVIEKGQTVTLRCDPISGHDNLYWYRRVMGKEIKFLLHFVKESKQDESGMPNNRFLAERTGGTYSTLKVQPAELEDSGVYFCASSQVYSEAFFGQGTRLTVV.

This sequence joins TRBV24-1 and TRBJ2-3; TCRdb's D call of TRBD1 is untestable without DNA. CDR1 is KGHDR, CDR2 SFDVKD, per germline. The CDR3 consists of 15 residues. The CDR3 loop is CATSWGQDGADTQYF.

The chain carries TRBV28 and TRBJ2-3; TCRdb's assignment of TRBD2 cannot be checked, as there is no DNA. The germline V gene has CDR1 MDHEN and CDR2 SYDVKM. The CDR3 runs 16 residues. The CDR3 reads CASRATHGRAGDTQYF.

V gene TRBV12-3 or TRBV12-4 combines with J gene TRBJ1-5. The CDR3 contains 16 residues. The CDR3 here is CASTAAQRGLNQPQHF.

The rearrangement uses TRBV10-2 and TRBJ2-1. Germline CDR1 and CDR2: WSHSY and SAAADI. The CDR3 contains 12 residues. CDR3 region: CASQNWDNEQFF.

J is TRBJ2-1 and V is TRBV4-1; the D gene TCRdb calls, TRBD2, cannot be checked with no DNA. CDR1 and CDR2 from the germline V gene are MGHRA and YSYEKL. The CDR3 is 17 residues long. The CDR3 is CASSQAGLAGGKPEQFF.

The chain employs TRBV7-9 and TRBJ2-1; the D call from TCRdb, TRBD2, cannot be confirmed without DNA. Germline lookup yields CDR1 SEHNR and CDR2 FQNEAQ (reference sequence). This CDR3 spans 15 amino acids. The CDR3 sequence: CASSLGVGPNNEQFF.

The V call is TRBV12-3 or TRBV12-4, the J call TRBJ2-6; TCRdb proposes TRBD1, but this gene call is untestable without DNA. CDR3 length equals 18 residues. CDR3 region: CASTRLGTGPSGANVLTF.

The J gene is TRBJ2-5, the V gene TRBV29-1; TCRdb's D gene call, TRBD1, goes unchecked for lack of DNA. The CDR3 has 13 amino acids. Germline V gene lookup returns CDR1 SQVTM and CDR2 ANQGSEA. The CDR3 protein is CSSDGGGEETQYF. Variable domain in full (rest from reference TRBV29-1 and TRBJ2-5): SAVISQKPSRDICQRGTSLTIQCQVDSQVTMMFWYRQQPGQSLTLIATANQGSEATYESGFVIDKFPISRPNLTFSTLTVSNMSPEDSSIYLCSSDGGGEETQYFGPGTRLLVL.

The V gene is TRBV20-1, the J gene TRBJ1-1; absent DNA, TCRdb's TRBD1 call cannot be checked. The CDR3 runs to 15 residues. The germline V gene encodes CDR1 DFQATT and CDR2 SNEGSKA (reference sequence). CDR3 in amino acids: CSARDRNRGYPEAFF.

The V gene is TRBV5-1, the J gene TRBJ2-5; TCRdb proposes TRBD1, but this gene call is untestable without DNA. The CDR3 consists of 15 residues. The V gene's germline CDR1 is SGHRS and CDR2 YFSETQ. The CDR3 loop is CASSDRTGLMETQYF.

This chain joins TRBV4-1 and TRBJ2-2; TCRdb picks TRBD1, but there is no DNA to check that call. Germline V gene data show CDR1 as MGHRA and CDR2 as YSYEKL. This CDR3 has 15 amino acids. CDR3 in amino acids: CASSPPQLTREELFF.